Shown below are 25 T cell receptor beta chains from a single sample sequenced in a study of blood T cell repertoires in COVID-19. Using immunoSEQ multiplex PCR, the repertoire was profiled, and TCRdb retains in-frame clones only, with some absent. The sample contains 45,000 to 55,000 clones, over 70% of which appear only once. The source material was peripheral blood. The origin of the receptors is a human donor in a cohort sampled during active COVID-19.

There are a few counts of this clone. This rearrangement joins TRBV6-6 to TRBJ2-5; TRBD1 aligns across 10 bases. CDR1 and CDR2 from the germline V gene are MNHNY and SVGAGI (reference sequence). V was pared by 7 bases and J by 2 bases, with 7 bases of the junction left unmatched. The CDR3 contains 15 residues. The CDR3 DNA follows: TGTGCCAGCACAAGACAGGGGGCAGGGCAAGAGACCCAGTACTTC. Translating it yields CASTRQGAGQETQYF.

The chain's CDR3 is CASSQLPGLGNTGELFF. The CDR3 region has the DNA TGTGCCAGCAGCCAACTTCCGGGACTAGGGAACACCGGGGAGCTGTTTTTT. The gene calls are TRBV14 and TRBJ2-2; TRBD2 matches at 8 bases. The V gene end was trimmed by 2 bases and the J gene end by 1 base; junction bases not matched to a gene: 6. The CDR3 sequence is 17 residues long. Germline CDR1 is SGHDN and CDR2 is FVKESK.

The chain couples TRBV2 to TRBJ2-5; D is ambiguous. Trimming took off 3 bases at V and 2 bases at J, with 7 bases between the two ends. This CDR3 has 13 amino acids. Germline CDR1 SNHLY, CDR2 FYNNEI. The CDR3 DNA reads TGTGCCAGCAGTGATAACTCGCAAGAGACCCAGTACTTC. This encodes CASSDNSQETQYF.

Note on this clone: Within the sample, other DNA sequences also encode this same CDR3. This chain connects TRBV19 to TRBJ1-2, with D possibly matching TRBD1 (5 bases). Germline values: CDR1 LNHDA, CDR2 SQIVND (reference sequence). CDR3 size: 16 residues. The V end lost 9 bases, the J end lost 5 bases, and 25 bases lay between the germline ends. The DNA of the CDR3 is TGTGCCAGCGACGACCTCGGACAAGCTAAGTCGTATGGCTACACCTTC. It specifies CASDDLGQAKSYGYTF.

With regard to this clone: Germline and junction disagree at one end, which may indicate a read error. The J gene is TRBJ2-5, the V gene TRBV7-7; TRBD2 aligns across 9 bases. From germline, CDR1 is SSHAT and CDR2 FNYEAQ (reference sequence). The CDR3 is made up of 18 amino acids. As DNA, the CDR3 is TGTGCTAGCAGCTTAGGAGTGGGCTTTTTGAGCGGGGGGCAGACCCAGTACTTC. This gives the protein CASSLGVGFLSGGQTQYF.

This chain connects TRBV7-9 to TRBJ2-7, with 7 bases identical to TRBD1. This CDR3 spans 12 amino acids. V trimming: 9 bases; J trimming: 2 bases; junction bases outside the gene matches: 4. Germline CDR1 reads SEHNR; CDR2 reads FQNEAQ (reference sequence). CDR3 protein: CARPRGTYEQYF. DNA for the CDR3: TGTGCCAGACCCAGGGGGACCTACGAGCAGTACTTC.

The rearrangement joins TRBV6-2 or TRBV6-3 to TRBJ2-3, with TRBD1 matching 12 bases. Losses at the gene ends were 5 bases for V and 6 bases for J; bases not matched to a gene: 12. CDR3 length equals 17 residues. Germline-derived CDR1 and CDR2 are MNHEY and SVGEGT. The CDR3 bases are TGTGCCAGCAGTCAAATACCCGGGACAGGGGGCTTCGATACGCAGTATTTT. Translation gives CASSQIPGTGGFDTQYF.

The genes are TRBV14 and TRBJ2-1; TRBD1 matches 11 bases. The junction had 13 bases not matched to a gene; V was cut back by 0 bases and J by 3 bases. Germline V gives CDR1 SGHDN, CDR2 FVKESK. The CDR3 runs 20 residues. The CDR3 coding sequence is TGTGCCAGCAGCCAAGAATATGGACAGGGGGCGCTCAGCGGCTACAATGAGCAGTTCTTC. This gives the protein CASSQEYGQGALSGYNEQFF.

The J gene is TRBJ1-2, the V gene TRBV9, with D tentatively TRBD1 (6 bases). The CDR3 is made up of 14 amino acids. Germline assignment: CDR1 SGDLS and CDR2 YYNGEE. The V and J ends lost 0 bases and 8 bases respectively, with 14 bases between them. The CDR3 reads CASSVAGQGYGYTF. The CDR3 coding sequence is TGTGCCAGCAGCGTAGCTGGGCAGGGGTACGGCTACACCTTC.

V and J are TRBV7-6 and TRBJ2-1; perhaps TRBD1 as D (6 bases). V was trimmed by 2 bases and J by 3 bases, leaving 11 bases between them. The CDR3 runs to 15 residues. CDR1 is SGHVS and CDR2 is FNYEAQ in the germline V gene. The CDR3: CASSLSRTDYNEQFF. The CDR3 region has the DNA TGTGCCAGCAGCTTAAGTCGGACAGACTACAATGAGCAGTTCTTC.

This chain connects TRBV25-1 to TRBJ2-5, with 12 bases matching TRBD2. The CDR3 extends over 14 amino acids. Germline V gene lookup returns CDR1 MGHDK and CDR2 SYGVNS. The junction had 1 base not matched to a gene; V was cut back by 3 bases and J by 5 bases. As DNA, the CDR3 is TGTGCCAGCAGTGATCTAGCGGGGGGGGAGACCCAGTACTTC. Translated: CASSDLAGGETQYF.

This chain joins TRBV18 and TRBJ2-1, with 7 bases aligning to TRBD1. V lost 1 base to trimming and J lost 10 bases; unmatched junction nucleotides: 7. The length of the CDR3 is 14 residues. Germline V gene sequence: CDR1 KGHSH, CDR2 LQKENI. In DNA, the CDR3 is TGTGCCAGCTCACCACAGGGGGCGCCCAGGGAGCAGTTCTTC. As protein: CASSPQGAPREQFF.

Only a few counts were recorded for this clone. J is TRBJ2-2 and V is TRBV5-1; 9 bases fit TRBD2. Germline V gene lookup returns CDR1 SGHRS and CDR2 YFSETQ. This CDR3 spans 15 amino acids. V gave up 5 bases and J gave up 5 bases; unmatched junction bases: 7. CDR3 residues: CASRESAGGTGELFF. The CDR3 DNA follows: TGCGCCAGCAGAGAATCAGCGGGGGGAACCGGGGAGCTGTTTTTT.

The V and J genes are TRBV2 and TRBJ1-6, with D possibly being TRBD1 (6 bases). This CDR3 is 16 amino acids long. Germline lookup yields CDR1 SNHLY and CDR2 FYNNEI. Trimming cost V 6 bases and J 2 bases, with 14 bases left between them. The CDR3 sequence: CASSLRDMAYNSPLHF. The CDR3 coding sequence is TGTGCCAGCAGCCTCCGGGACATGGCCTATAATTCACCCCTCCACTTT.

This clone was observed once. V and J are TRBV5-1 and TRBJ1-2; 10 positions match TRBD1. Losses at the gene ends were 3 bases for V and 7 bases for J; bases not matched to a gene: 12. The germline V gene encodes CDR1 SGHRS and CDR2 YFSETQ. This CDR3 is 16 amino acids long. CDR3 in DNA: TGCGCCAGCAGCTCTCGGACAGGGGGGAACAACGCTGGCTACACCTTC. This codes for CASSSRTGGNNAGYTF.

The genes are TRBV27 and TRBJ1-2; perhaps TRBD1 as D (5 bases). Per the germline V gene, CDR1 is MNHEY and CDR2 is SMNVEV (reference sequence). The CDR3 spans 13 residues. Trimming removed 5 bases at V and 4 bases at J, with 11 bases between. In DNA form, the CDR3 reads TGTGCCAGCAGTGCAGTCGACAGCTATGGCTACACCTTC. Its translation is CASSAVDSYGYTF.

CDR3 coding DNA: TGTGCCAGCAGTGGACAGGGTTTGGGGACTGAAGCTTTCTTT. Its protein is CASSGQGLGTEAFF. The chain combines TRBV6-2 or TRBV6-3 with TRBJ1-1, with 8 bases lining up with TRBD1. Unmatched junction bases numbered 7, after V lost 5 bases and J lost 5 bases. The CDR3 has 14 amino acids. Germline loops: CDR1 MNHEY, CDR2 SVGEGT.

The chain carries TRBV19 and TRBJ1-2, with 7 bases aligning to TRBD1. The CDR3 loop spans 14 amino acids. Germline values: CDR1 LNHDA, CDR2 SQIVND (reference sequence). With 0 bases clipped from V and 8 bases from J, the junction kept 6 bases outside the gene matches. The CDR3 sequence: CASSIDQGDIGYTF. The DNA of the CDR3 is TGTGCCAGTAGTATAGATCAGGGGGATATAGGCTACACCTTC. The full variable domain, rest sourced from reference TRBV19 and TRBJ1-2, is DGGITQSPKYLFRKEGQNVTLSCEQNLNHDAMYWYRQDPGQGLRLIYYSQIVNDFQKGDIAEGYSVSREKKESFPLTVTSAQKNPTAFYLCASSIDQGDIGYTFGSGTRLTVV.

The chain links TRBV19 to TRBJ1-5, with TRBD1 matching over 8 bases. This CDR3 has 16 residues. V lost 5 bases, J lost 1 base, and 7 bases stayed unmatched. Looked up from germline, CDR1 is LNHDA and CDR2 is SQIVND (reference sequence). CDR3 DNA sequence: TGTGCCAGTAGTTTGCCGGACAGGGCAAGCAATCAGCCCCAGCATTTT. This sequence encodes CASSLPDRASNQPQHF.

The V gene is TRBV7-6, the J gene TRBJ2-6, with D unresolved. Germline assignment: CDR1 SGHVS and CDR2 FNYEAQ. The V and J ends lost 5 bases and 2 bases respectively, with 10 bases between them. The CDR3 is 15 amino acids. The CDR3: CASSAGLPGANVLTF. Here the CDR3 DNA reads TGTGCCAGCAGCGCAGGTCTTCCTGGGGCCAACGTCCTGACTTTC.

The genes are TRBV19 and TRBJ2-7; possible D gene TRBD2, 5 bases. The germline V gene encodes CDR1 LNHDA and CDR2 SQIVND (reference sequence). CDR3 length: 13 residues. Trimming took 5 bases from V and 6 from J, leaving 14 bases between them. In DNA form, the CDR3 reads TGTGCCAGTAGTCCCTACGGAGGACCCGAGCAGTACTTC. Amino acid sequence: CASSPYGGPEQYF.

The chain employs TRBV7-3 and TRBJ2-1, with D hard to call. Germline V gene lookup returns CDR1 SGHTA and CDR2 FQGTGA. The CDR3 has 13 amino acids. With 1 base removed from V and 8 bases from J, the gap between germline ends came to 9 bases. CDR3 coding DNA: TGTGCCAGCAGCTTAAGTTATGCGGATGAGCAGTTCTTC. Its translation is CASSLSYADEQFF.

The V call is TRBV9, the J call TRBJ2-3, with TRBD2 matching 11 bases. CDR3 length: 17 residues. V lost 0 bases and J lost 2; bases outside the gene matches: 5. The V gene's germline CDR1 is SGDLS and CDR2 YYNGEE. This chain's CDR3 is CASSVDPSGGTTDTQYF. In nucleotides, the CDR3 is TGTGCCAGCAGCGTAGATCCTAGCGGGGGGACCACAGATACGCAGTATTTT.

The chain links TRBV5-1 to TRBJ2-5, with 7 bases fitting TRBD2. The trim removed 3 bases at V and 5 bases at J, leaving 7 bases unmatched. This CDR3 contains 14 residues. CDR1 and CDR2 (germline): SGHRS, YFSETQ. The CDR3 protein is CASSSGNGRETQYF. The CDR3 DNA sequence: TGCGCCAGCAGCTCTGGGAACGGGAGGGAGACCCAGTACTTC. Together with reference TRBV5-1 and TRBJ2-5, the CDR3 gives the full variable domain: KAGVTQTPRYLIKTRGQQVTLSCSPISGHRSVSWYQQTPGQGLQFLFEYFSETQRNKGNFPGRFSGRQFSNSRSEMNVSTLELGDSALYLCASSSGNGRETQYFGPGTRLLVL.

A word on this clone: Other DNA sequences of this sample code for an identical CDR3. The CDR3 DNA is TGCGCCAGCAGCCAAACCGGGGATACGCAGTATTTT. It translates to CASSQTGDTQYF. This rearrangement joins TRBV4-1 to TRBJ2-3; D ambiguous. Looked up from germline, CDR1 is MGHRA and CDR2 is YSYEKL. The CDR3 covers 12 residues. Trimming removed 2 bases at V and 6 bases at J, with 6 bases between.